Below, 31 T cell receptor beta chains from the same sample are listed, as sequenced in a study of blood T cell repertoires in COVID-19. Using immunoSEQ multiplex PCR, the repertoire was profiled, and TCRdb retains in-frame clones only, with some absent. Among under 300,000 clones, just over 90% were seen once, and the ten largest hold approximately 2%. The sequenced sample was PBMCs or T cells enriched from blood (not recorded which). The receptors originated from a young woman who had recovered from COVID-19.

Only one count was recorded for this clone. The gene calls are TRBV4-3 and TRBJ2-6, with TRBD1 matching 9 bases. CDR3 length equals 19 residues. The junction had 6 bases not matched to a gene; V was cut back by 0 bases and J by 0 bases. The germline CDR1 and CDR2 sequences are LGHNA and YSLEER. CDR3 loop: CASSQDPDRGLSGANVLTF. DNA of the CDR3: TGCGCCAGCAGCCAAGATCCGGACAGGGGCCTCTCTGGGGCCAACGTCCTGACTTTC.

The chain joins TRBV6-5 to TRBJ2-7, with TRBD2 matching 11 bases. This CDR3 has 15 amino acids. Per germline, CDR1 MNHEY and CDR2 SVGAGI. V trimming: 2 bases; J trimming: 3 bases; junction bases outside the gene matches: 3. The CDR3 DNA sequence: TGTGCCAGCAGTTACGGGGGACTAGCGGACTACGAGCAGTACTTC. It specifies CASSYGGLADYEQYF.

The chain joins TRBV7-3 to TRBJ2-5, with TRBD1 identical over 8 bases. The CDR3 is 15 amino acids. The J segment lost 4 bases and the V segment lost 0 bases, leaving 4 bases of the junction unmatched. From germline, CDR1 is SGHTA and CDR2 FQGTGA. The CDR3 nucleotides read TGTGCCAGCAGCTTAACTAACACAGGGGGAGAGACCCAGTACTTC. Protein: CASSLTNTGGETQYF.

This chain links TRBV9 with TRBJ2-3; D is possibly TRBD2 (6 bases). CDR1 and CDR2 from the germline V gene are SGDLS and YYNGEE. Trimming took 4 bases from V and 3 from J, leaving 9 bases between them. The length of the CDR3 is 13 residues. CDR3 DNA: TGTGCCAGCAGCCCTGGGGGGACAGATACGCAGTATTTT. Translating gives CASSPGGTDTQYF.

The chain couples TRBV9 to TRBJ2-6; TRBD2 is a possible D gene (5 bases). The CDR3 sequence is 17 residues long. Germline-derived CDR1 and CDR2 are SGDLS and YYNGEE. V was pared by 0 bases and J by 3 bases, with 13 bases between. The CDR3 sequence is CASSVVVGVSGANVLTF. The CDR3 DNA reads as TGTGCCAGCAGCGTAGTCGTGGGAGTCAGTGGGGCCAACGTCCTGACTTTC.

The chain has TRBV25-1 and TRBJ1-4, with 8 positions matching TRBD1. V trimming: 5 bases; J trimming: 6 bases; junction bases outside the gene matches: 8. CDR3 size: 15 residues. In germline, CDR1 is MGHDK, CDR2 SYGVNS. The CDR3 region is CASSRPAGGDEKLFF. The DNA of the CDR3 is TGTGCCAGCAGTCGCCCAGCAGGGGGCGATGAAAAACTGTTTTTT.

This chain uses TRBV19 with TRBJ1-3; D not certain. The CDR3 runs 13 residues. Trimming pared 6 bases from V and 2 bases from J, leaving 8 bases between. Per germline, CDR1 LNHDA and CDR2 SQIVND (reference sequence). The CDR3 nucleotides are TGTGCCAGTAGCCCTGGGCCTGGAAACACCATATATTTT. Translating gives CASSPGPGNTIYF.

The chain is built from TRBV5-5 and TRBJ1-2, with TRBD1 as a possible D gene (5 bases). The V end lost 4 bases, the J end lost 8 bases, and 18 bases lay between the germline ends. The CDR3 is 14 amino acids. Germline lookup yields CDR1 SGHKS and CDR2 YYEKEE (reference sequence). CDR3 nucleotides: TGTGCCAGCAGCCAGAATACAGGCCCTTACGGCTACACCTTC. Protein: CASSQNTGPYGYTF.

V and J are TRBV25-1 and TRBJ1-1; tentative D call: TRBD1 (5 bases). V lost 4 bases to trimming and J lost 4 bases, with 13 bases between them. This CDR3 is 14 amino acids long. Looked up from germline, CDR1 is MGHDK and CDR2 is SYGVNS. The CDR3 nucleotides are TGTGCCAGCAGTGGGAGGGGAGTGGTCACTGAAGCTTTCTTT. Protein sequence: CASSGRGVVTEAFF.

The chain has TRBV7-8 and TRBJ1-1; the D is unclear. Trimming stripped 8 bases from V and 0 bases from J, with 16 bases between. Germline CDR1 SGHVS, CDR2 FQNEAQ. This CDR3 region has 15 residues. The CDR3 sequence: CASHFGGQMNTEAFF. The CDR3 region has the DNA TGTGCCAGCCATTTCGGCGGGCAGATGAACACTGAAGCTTTCTTT.

V gene TRBV29-1 combines with J gene TRBJ2-2, with D possibly being TRBD1 (6 bases). CDR1 and CDR2 (germline): SQVTM, ANQGSEA. Trimming cost V 3 bases and J 6 bases, with 11 bases left between them. This CDR3 region has 13 residues. CDR3 sequence (DNA): TGCAGCGTTGAGGGTGGGGGCCCCGGGGAGCTGTTTTTT. Amino acid sequence: CSVEGGGPGELFF.

The J gene is TRBJ2-1, the V gene TRBV5-1, with 12 bases identical to TRBD2. V trimming: 0 bases; J trimming: 7 bases; junction bases outside the gene matches: 2. The CDR3 loop spans 15 amino acids. Germline V gives CDR1 SGHRS, CDR2 YFSETQ. This CDR3 is CASSLELAGGNEQFF. CDR3 nucleotides: TGCGCCAGCAGCTTGGAGCTAGCGGGAGGGAATGAGCAGTTCTTC.

The genes are TRBV5-6 and TRBJ1-2; a weak D match, TRBD1 (5 bases). The CDR3 has 16 amino acids. V was pared by 7 bases and J by 7 bases, with 26 bases between. Germline assignment: CDR1 SGHDT and CDR2 YYEEEE. In DNA, the CDR3 is TGTGCCAGCTCTTCCTACCATCGTACGCGGGGCTCTGGCTACACCTTC. This sequence encodes CASSSYHRTRGSGYTF.

This clone was observed once. V and J are TRBV24-1 and TRBJ1-2; D uncertain. CDR1 is KGHDR and CDR2 is SFDVKD in the germline V gene. The V and J ends lost 7 bases and 0 bases respectively, with 11 bases between them. CDR3 length: 14 residues. CDR3 in DNA: TGTGCCACCAGCCCCTCCGGGGCTAACTATGGCTACACCTTC. Residues: CATSPSGANYGYTF.

This rearrangement joins TRBV18 to TRBJ2-2, with no clear D. V lost 1 base and J 6 bases, leaving 9 bases between the germline ends. This CDR3 is built from 14 residues. In germline, CDR1 is KGHSH, CDR2 LQKENI. The CDR3 nucleotides read TGTGCCAGCTCACCACGGGCCGCCCCCGGGGAGCTGTTTTTT. This translates into CASSPRAAPGELFF.

This sequence joins TRBV6-2 or TRBV6-3 and TRBJ2-7; D remains unclear. With 5 bases removed from V and 4 bases from J, the gap between germline ends came to 15 bases. The V gene's germline CDR1 is MNHEY and CDR2 SVGEGT. The CDR3 loop spans 14 amino acids. The CDR3 spells CASSTWARRYEQYF. DNA for the CDR3: TGTGCCAGCAGTACGTGGGCCCGCCGGTACGAGCAGTACTTC.

The V call is TRBV7-3, the J call TRBJ1-1, with 7 bases that match TRBD1. CDR1 is SGHTA, CDR2 FQGTGA, per germline. This CDR3 is 15 amino acids long. The J segment lost 3 bases and the V segment lost 3 bases, leaving 7 bases of the junction unmatched. DNA of the CDR3: TGTGCCAGCAGCTTTGACAGGGTTCAGGACACTGAAGCTTTCTTT. This sequence encodes CASSFDRVQDTEAFF.

The V and J genes are TRBV10-3 and TRBJ2-4, with 10 bases matching TRBD2. Germline trimming cut 6 bases from V and 7 bases from J; bases unmatched to any gene: 0. There are 12 residues in the CDR3. Per germline, CDR1 ENHRY and CDR2 SYGVKD. The CDR3 DNA reads TGTGCCATCAGGACTAGCGGGAACATTCAGTACTTC. Translation gives CAIRTSGNIQYF.

V and J are TRBV7-9 and TRBJ1-3; the D gene is possibly TRBD1 (5 bases). The CDR3 is 14 residues long. V was shortened by 6 bases and J by 5 bases, with 14 bases between the two germline ends. In germline, CDR1 is SEHNR, CDR2 FQNEAQ (reference sequence). CDR3 protein: CASSQGLIRNTIYF. DNA for the CDR3: TGTGCCAGCAGTCAGGGATTGATAAGAAACACCATATATTTT.

The chain links TRBV9 to TRBJ1-1, with D possibly TRBD1 on 6 matching bases. Trimming removed 1 base from V and 4 bases from J, with 8 bases in between. The V gene's germline CDR1 is SGDLS and CDR2 YYNGEE. The CDR3 runs 13 residues. The CDR3 is CASSVQGSTEAFF. The CDR3, as DNA: TGTGCCAGCAGCGTACAGGGGAGCACTGAAGCTTTCTTT. Variable domain in full (rest from reference TRBV9 and TRBJ1-1): DSGVTQTPKHLITATGQRVTLRCSPRSGDLSVYWYQQSLDQGLQFLIQYYNGEERAKGNILERFSAQQFPDLHSELNLSSLELGDSALYFCASSVQGSTEAFFGQGTRLTVV.

The rearrangement uses TRBV7-2 and TRBJ1-2, with 8 nucleotides matching TRBD1. Trimming at V came to 6 bases and at J to 5 bases, leaving 14 bases not matched to a gene. Germline-derived CDR1 and CDR2 are SGHTA and FQGNSA. The CDR3 has 16 residues. CDR3 sequence reads: CASRPGSRGRGYGYTF. As DNA, the CDR3 is TGTGCCAGCAGGCCCGGATCCAGGGGGCGAGGGTATGGCTACACCTTC.

The chain carries TRBV28 and TRBJ2-1, with D unresolved. Between the trimmed V and J ends, which lost 6 bases and 0 bases, there was a span of 9 bases. Germline V CDR1 and CDR2: MDHEN, SYDVKM. The CDR3 is made up of 14 amino acids. CDR3 amino acids: CASRSESSYNEQFF. The CDR3 nucleotides are TGTGCCAGCAGATCGGAGAGCTCCTACAATGAGCAGTTCTTC.

V and J are TRBV5-4 and TRBJ1-1; D is uncertain. The CDR3 spans 13 residues. Germline loops: CDR1 SGHNT, CDR2 YYREEE (reference sequence). Trimming stripped 6 bases from V and 4 bases from J, with 13 bases between. CDR3 protein: CASKRSTGTEAFF. Here the CDR3 DNA reads TGTGCCAGCAAAAGGTCAACGGGCACTGAAGCTTTCTTT. The full variable domain, with the rest looked up from reference TRBV5-4 and TRBJ1-1, is ETGVTQSPTHLIKTRGQQVTLRCSSQSGHNTVSWYQQALGQGPQFIFQYYREEENGRGNFPPRFSGLQFPNYSSELNVNALELDDSALYLCASKRSTGTEAFFGQGTRLTVV.

This clone was found a few times. The CDR3 here is CASSRQGWDTEAFF. The CDR3 DNA reads TGTGCCAGCTCAAGACAGGGTTGGGACACTGAAGCTTTCTTT. This rearrangement joins TRBV18 to TRBJ1-1; 7 nucleotides align to TRBD1. The germline V gene has CDR1 KGHSH and CDR2 LQKENI. The CDR3 length is 14 residues. The junction had 6 bases not matched to a gene; V was cut back by 5 bases and J by 3 bases.

The rearrangement uses TRBV28 and TRBJ1-2; a weak D match, TRBD1 (6 bases). This CDR3 contains 14 residues. Trimming removed 3 bases from V and 2 bases from J, with 10 bases in between. Per germline, CDR1 MDHEN and CDR2 SYDVKM. The CDR3 loop reads CASSLRGRNYGYTF. CDR3 nucleotide sequence: TGTGCCAGCAGTTTGCGGGGGCGGAACTATGGCTACACCTTC.

V and J are TRBV12-3 or TRBV12-4 and TRBJ2-1, with D perhaps TRBD1 (5 bases). Trimming cost V 3 bases and J 10 bases, with 10 bases left between them. CDR3 length equals 12 residues. Here the CDR3 DNA reads TGTGCCAGCAGTTTTACAGGCGCGGAGCAGTTCTTC. As protein: CASSFTGAEQFF.

V is TRBV24-1 and J is TRBJ2-3; D not resolved. Trimming removed 5 bases from V and 0 bases from J, with 5 bases in between. The CDR3 consists of 13 residues. Germline V gene lookup returns CDR1 KGHDR and CDR2 SFDVKD. As DNA, the CDR3 is TGTGCCACCAGTGGACACAGCACAGATACGCAGTATTTT. It specifies CATSGHSTDTQYF.

The chain carries TRBV5-1 and TRBJ2-5, with 8 positions matching TRBD1. CDR1 is SGHRS and CDR2 is YFSETQ in the germline V gene. The CDR3 is 14 residues long. Unmatched junction bases numbered 2, after V lost 2 bases and J lost 2 bases. Here the CDR3 reads CASSFGTGQETQYF. The CDR3 nucleotides read TGCGCCAGCAGCTTTGGGACAGGACAAGAGACCCAGTACTTC.

The chain carries TRBV5-6 and TRBJ1-2, with D hard to call. The CDR3 length is 13 residues. V lost 1 base to trimming and J lost 6 bases, with 10 bases between them. The germline CDR1 and CDR2 sequences are SGHDT and YYEEEE. The CDR3 DNA reads TGTGCCAGCAGCTTGCATTCCGCGGATGGCTACACCTTC. Translated, it gives CASSLHSADGYTF.

The chain carries TRBV5-3 and TRBJ1-6; no firm D call. TRBV5-3 belongs to the ORF category, with a function that is uncertain. CDR3 length equals 12 residues. The V end was cut by 4 bases, the J end by 11 bases, with 10 bases between. The CDR3 nucleotides read TGTGCCAGAAGCCCCGGGTCTGCACCCCTCCACTTT. It is translated as CARSPGSAPLHF.

V gene TRBV5-4 combines with J gene TRBJ2-1; TRBD2 aligns across 8 bases. V was pared by 0 bases and J by 8 bases, with 7 bases of the junction left unmatched. CDR3 length: 15 residues. Germline CDR1 reads SGHNT; CDR2 reads YYREEE (reference sequence). The CDR3 region is CASSLVGGGSDEQFF. CDR3 sequence (DNA): TGTGCCAGCAGCTTGGTTGGCGGGGGGAGCGATGAGCAGTTCTTC.